This is a list of T cell receptor beta chains from one sample in a study of blood T cell repertoires in COVID-19. Only in-frame clones appear in the TCRdb table, and some are missing; sequencing was by immunoSEQ multiplex PCR. The sample includes 160,000 or so clones, more than 70% seen only once; the top ten take 2.5% to 3%. The sequenced sample was peripheral blood. The receptors were gathered from a man between 60 and 75 years old with acute or convalescent COVID-19. Both conserved end residues are part of each CDR3. A D gene is named only where the DNA matches it firmly. A clone size is listed for some rows: how often the clone was seen (once, few, many), or a class if it is expanded.

CDR3: CASSVTPLSYEQYF
DNA: TGTGCCAGCAGCGTAACTCCGCTCTCCTACGAGCAGTACTTC
D: -
size: once
V: TRBV9
J: TRBJ2-7

CDR3: CASRSDRDYGYTF
DNA: TGCGCCAGCAGGTCGGACAGAGACTATGGCTACACCTTC
D: -
size: -
V: TRBV10-2
J: TRBJ1-2

CDR3: CASSEVGRMDEKLFF
DNA: TGCGCCAGCAGTGAGGTTGGCAGGATGGATGAAAAACTGTTTTTT
D: -
size: -
V: TRBV10-1
J: TRBJ1-4

CDR3: CASSERDRGGSSYNEQFF
DNA: TGTGCCAGCAGTGAGCGGGACAGGGGGGGTAGCTCCTACAATGAGCAGTTCTTC
D: TRBD1
size: -
V: TRBV25-1
J: TRBJ2-1

CDR3: CASSDQPGYYGYTF
DNA: TGTGCCAGCAGTGATCAACCAGGGTACTATGGCTACACCTTC
D: -
size: -
V: TRBV6-1
J: TRBJ1-2

CDR3: CASSQPTSASGGDTQYF
DNA: TGTGCCAGCAGCCAACCAACGTCGGCTAGCGGGGGGGATACGCAGTATTTT
D: TRBD2
size: -
V: TRBV4-2
J: TRBJ2-3

CDR3: CASSAGQGDGYTF
DNA: TGTGCCAGCAGCGCCGGACAGGGTGATGGCTACACCTTC
D: TRBD1
size: -
V: TRBV9
J: TRBJ1-2

CDR3: CASSPRQGPTGELFF
DNA: TGCGCCAGCAGCCCCAGACAGGGCCCCACCGGGGAGCTGTTTTTT
D: TRBD1
size: -
V: TRBV5-1
J: TRBJ2-2

CDR3: CASSLTEYEQYF
DNA: TGTGCCAGCAGCCTGACAGAATACGAGCAGTACTTC
D: -
size: -
V: TRBV7-9
J: TRBJ2-7

CDR3: CASRPPTGIAFF
DNA: TGTGCCAGCAGGCCACCGACAGGGATCGCTTTCTTT
D: TRBD1
size: -
V: TRBV7-9
J: TRBJ1-1

CDR3: CASSLNRQGGYTF
DNA: TGTGCCAGCAGCTTAAACCGGCAGGGAGGGTACACCTTC
D: -
size: -
V: TRBV7-8
J: TRBJ1-2

CDR3: CASSRRAGATQETQYF
DNA: TGTGCCAGTAGTAGGAGGGCGGGGGCTACACAAGAGACCCAGTACTTC
D: -
size: -
V: TRBV19
J: TRBJ2-5